This TCR beta chain was sequenced during a study of T cell responses to AZD1222 COVID-19 vaccine. Study-wide points: Vaccination with two AZD1222 doses was followed by a rise in Spike-specific TCR breadth and depth. Spike was spanned by vaccine-associated CD4 TCRs, which were dominant at 160-218 and 743-854. Reports indicate that nearly half of spike-specific TCRs are directed at unmutated variant regions.

Repertoires were generated with immunoSEQ multiplex PCR, while TCRdb's copy carries only in-frame clones and drops some. The sample has approximately 150,000 clones; 80% to 95% are singletons. Worth noting for this clone: What it recognizes is unknown.

This sequence was found in an adult in good health. The specimen was peripheral blood, collected on day 0 of AZD1222 vaccination.

For the CDR3, the DNA is TGTGCCAGCAGTGGGGTCGGGGACAGGGGGGATTCACCCCTCCACTTT. Translating it yields CASSGVGDRGDSPLHF. V gene TRBV27 combines with J gene TRBJ1-6; 11 positions match TRBD1. Germline CDR1 reads MNHEY; CDR2 reads SMNVEV (reference sequence). With V trimmed by 5 bases and J by 8 bases, 8 bases remained unmatched. CDR3 length equals 16 residues.